This T cell receptor (beta chain) is from a study of shared clonotypes between healthy human individuals. Study results and caveats: In this cohort, only blood was sampled, and tissue repertoires likely differ. Only a few donors were included, so the genetic and exposure-history diversity represented was limited.

The CDR3 loop spans 13 amino acids. CDR1 and CDR2 (germline): SNHLY, FYNNEI. V shed 4 bases and J 5 bases; nucleotides not matched to a gene: 1. This clone was seen only once. Its antigen is not identified. For every subset, genomic DNA was evenly distributed across several immunoSEQ plates. Here immunoSEQ multiplex PCR was the method, and the copy in TCRdb shows in-frame clones only, minus some. The sample lists 450,000 to 550,000 clones; roughly 78% were seen once. Sequencing was carried out using PBMCs. This TCR came from a middle-aged woman in good health. Some clones in this sample may be carry-over from other donors' samples. The gene calls are TRBV2 and TRBJ2-5, with 10 nucleotides matching TRBD2. CDR3 sequence: CASSAGLAETQYF. In DNA, the CDR3 is TGTGCCAGCAGTGCGGGACTAGCGGAGACCCAGTACTTC.